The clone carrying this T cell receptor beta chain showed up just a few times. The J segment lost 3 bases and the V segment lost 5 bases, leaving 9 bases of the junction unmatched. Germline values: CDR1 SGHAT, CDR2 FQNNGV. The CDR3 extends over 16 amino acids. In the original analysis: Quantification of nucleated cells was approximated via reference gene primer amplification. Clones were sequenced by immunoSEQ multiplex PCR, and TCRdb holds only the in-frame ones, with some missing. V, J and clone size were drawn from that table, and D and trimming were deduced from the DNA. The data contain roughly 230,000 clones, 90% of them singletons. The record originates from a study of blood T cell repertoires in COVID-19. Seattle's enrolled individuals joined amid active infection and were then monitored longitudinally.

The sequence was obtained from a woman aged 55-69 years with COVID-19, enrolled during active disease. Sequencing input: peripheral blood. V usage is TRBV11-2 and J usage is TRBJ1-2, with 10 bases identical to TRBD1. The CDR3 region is CASSPRGTGVHYGYTF. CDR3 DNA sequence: TGTGCCAGCAGCCCCAGGGGGACAGGGGTGCACTATGGCTACACCTTC. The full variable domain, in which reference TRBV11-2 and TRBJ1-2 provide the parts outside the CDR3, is EAGVAQSPRYKIIEKRQSVAFWCNPISGHATLYWYQQILGQGPKLLIQFQNNGVVDDSQLPKDRFSAERLKGVDSTLKIQPAKLEDSAVYLCASSPRGTGVHYGYTFGSGTRLTVV.